This TCR beta chain was observed in a study of blood T cell repertoires in COVID-19 (dated by TCRdb to 2020 to 2021). Background for the entire study: Samples from collaborators originated in the United States, Italy and Spain and spanned both the acute and convalescent phases of COVID-19. Deeply sampled blood TCRbeta repertoires from subjects exposed to, actively infected with, or recovered from COVID-19 were included in the dataset. The samples were drawn from two sources: the first 160 participants of the ongoing ImmuneRACE study, and 1,254 subjects contributed by 6 global collaborators. HLA class I and class II types, where available, came from metadata supplied by the sample provider rather than from assay-based typing. The sample metadata nearly always contained a de-identified subject ID, COVID-19 status, age in years and sex. A freely available public database, intended as a resource for researchers studying the immune response to SARS-CoV-2, is where the repertoires were released. The prospective study material was composed of cDNA or gDNA derived from T cells, B-cell-depleted T cells, or PBMCs. The research as a whole found: How much clinical and demographic metadata was included differed by source and by participant, and the metadata was provided uncurated.

The CDR3 numbers 14 residues from cysteine through phenylalanine. Only CDR3 DNA remains: 42 bases, in frame from the first base. Via the germline V gene (reference sequence), CDR1 is SEHNR and CDR2 FQNEAQ. Enrolling through a virtual design, the prospective study's participants ranged in age from roughly 18 to 90 years and lived across around 25 United States geographic areas. To assign participants to cohorts, the prospective study relied on clinical history that participants themselves reported in a screening survey and a study questionnaire. In the prospective study, mobile phlebotomists collected whole blood, serum and a nasopharyngeal or oropharyngeal swab from each participant. Prospective study participants could optionally give additional blood draws and questionnaires over an approximately 2-month period. Blood samples from the prospective study were shipped frozen or at room temperature prior to DNA extraction.

TCRbeta CDR3 regions were amplified from genomic DNA using the immunoSEQ Assay, a bias-controlled multiplex PCR. Per the source publication's procedure: The number of nucleated cells in each sample was estimated by amplification of reference gene primers within the assay. To quantify the absolute abundance of each unique TCRbeta CDR3 rearrangement, sequence reads were collapsed and filtered. Productive Simpson clonality was computed per sample as the square root of Simpson's diversity index over productive rearrangements. What TCRdb holds here is the immuneACCESS table cut down to in-frame rearrangements. Part of the clones is not present; checked against another copy, under half of the missing clones reflect an unresolved V gene, and the others are unexplained. V and J calls and clone size follow that table, whereas D and trimming were derived from the DNA. The sample table contains 300,000 to 350,000 clones; only one count was recorded for 90% of them. Over 3.5% of the sample comes from the top ten.

Remarks on this clone: The antigen it binds to is not known. At one of its ends the junction is not consistent with the germline gene, which may arise from a read error.

The sequence derives from a woman aged 18-35 years with acute COVID-19. This chain is built from TRBV7-9 and TRBJ1-2; confidence is insufficient to name the D gene. Source material: PBMCs or T cells enriched from blood (not recorded which). The CDR3 region has the sequence CASNLIDGGYGYTF. The DNA sequence is TGTGCCAGCAACTTAATTGACGGAGGCTATGGCTACACCTTC. The full variable domain, completed from the reference TRBV7-9 and TRBJ1-2 proteins outside the CDR3, reads DTGVSQNPRHKITKRGQNVTFRCDPISEHNRLYWYRQTLGQGPEFLTYFQNEAQLEKSRLLSDRFSAERPKGSFSTLEIQRTEQGDSAMYLCASNLIDGGYGYTFGSGTRLTVV.